The 18 T cell receptor beta chains in this list originate from one sample, sequenced in a study of cytomegalovirus exposure and HLA in healthy donors. 60 Vbeta and 13 Jbeta primers were used in PCR. The table came from immunoSEQ multiplex PCR; TCRdb's copy has only in-frame clones and leaves some out. Here the sample spans around 130,000 clones, under 85% being singletons. What was sequenced was PBMCs. The origin of the receptors is a woman in her fifties or sixties in good health and CMV-seropositive.

This chain links TRBV19 with TRBJ1-2; no definite D call. Deletions cut 7 bases from V and 7 bases from J, with 7 bases between. The CDR3 totals 10 residues. Germline CDR1 LNHDA, CDR2 SQIVND (reference sequence). CDR3 residues: CASNTSGYTF. In DNA, the CDR3 is TGTGCCAGTAATACATCTGGCTACACCTTC. Based on the CDR3 plus reference TRBV19 and TRBJ1-2, the full variable domain is DGGITQSPKYLFRKEGQNVTLSCEQNLNHDAMYWYRQDPGQGLRLIYYSQIVNDFQKGDIAEGYSVSREKKESFPLTVTSAQKNPTAFYLCASNTSGYTFGSGTRLTVV.

Only one count was recorded for this clone. The chain employs TRBV5-1 and TRBJ1-5; 7 bases map to TRBD1. The CDR3 is 15 residues long. Germline CDR1 reads SGHRS; CDR2 reads YFSETQ. The trim removed 4 bases at V and 0 bases at J, leaving 4 bases unmatched. CDR3 region: CASSAGTDSNQPQHF. CDR3 DNA: TGCGCCAGCAGCGCAGGGACAGATAGCAATCAGCCCCAGCATTTT. Full variable domain (remainder filled in from reference TRBV5-1 and TRBJ1-5): KAGVTQTPRYLIKTRGQQVTLSCSPISGHRSVSWYQQTPGQGLQFLFEYFSETQRNKGNFPGRFSGRQFSNSRSEMNVSTLELGDSALYLCASSAGTDSNQPQHFGDGTRLSIL.

This rearrangement joins TRBV6-5 to TRBJ1-2; perhaps TRBD1 as D (6 bases). V was shortened by 7 bases and J by 4 bases, with 13 bases between the two germline ends. CDR1 and CDR2 from the germline V gene are MNHEY and SVGAGI. The CDR3 totals 13 residues. The CDR3 is CASTSDSAYGYTF. The CDR3 region has the DNA TGTGCCAGCACATCGGACAGCGCCTATGGCTACACCTTC.

This rearrangement joins TRBV27 to TRBJ2-7; TRBD1 matches at 8 bases. CDR1 and CDR2 (germline): MNHEY, SMNVEV (reference sequence). The CDR3 spans 13 residues. V shed 5 bases, J shed 3 bases, and the junction held 3 bases outside the gene matches. CDR3 coding DNA: TGTGCCAGCAGTCCCAGGGGGCTCTACGAGCAGTACTTC. Its translation is CASSPRGLYEQYF.

The CDR3 DNA follows: TGCGCCAGCAGTGGGTCCGGACTCGGGAAGACCCAGTACTTC. It encodes CASSGSGLGKTQYF. This chain links TRBV10-1 with TRBJ2-5; maybe TRBD2 (5 bases). The CDR3 has 14 residues. Looked up from germline, CDR1 is WNHNN and CDR2 is SYGVQD (reference sequence). Trimming took 4 bases from V and 6 from J, leaving 15 bases between them.

The V and J genes are TRBV27 and TRBJ1-1; 10 bases fit TRBD1. Germline V gives CDR1 MNHEY, CDR2 SMNVEV (reference sequence). The V segment lost 6 bases and the J segment 5 bases; nucleotides outside the gene matches: 3. This CDR3 has 13 amino acids. In DNA form, the CDR3 reads TGTGCCAGCAGACGACAGGGGGCTACTGAAGCTTTCTTT. Amino acids: CASRRQGATEAFF.

The V call is TRBV10-3, the J call TRBJ1-2; 7 nucleotides line up with TRBD1. Trimming cost V 8 bases and J 3 bases; bases outside gene matches: 9. This CDR3 is 14 amino acids long. CDR1 and CDR2 from the germline V gene are ENHRY and SYGVKD. The DNA for the CDR3 is TGTGCCATCGGGGAATACAGGGGAGACTATGGCTACACCTTC. Protein sequence: CAIGEYRGDYGYTF.

J is TRBJ2-5 and V is TRBV29-1, with D possibly being TRBD1 (5 bases). CDR3 size: 13 residues. Between the trimmed V and J ends, which lost 6 bases and 2 bases, there was a span of 13 bases. Germline V gives CDR1 SQVTM, CDR2 ANQGSEA. For the CDR3, the DNA is TGCAGCGTCGCAGGGCCAAATCAAGAGACCCAGTACTTC. Translating it yields CSVAGPNQETQYF.

The V call is TRBV19, the J call TRBJ1-1, with D uncertain. V lost 5 bases and J 0 bases, leaving 7 bases between the germline ends. The CDR3 extends over 13 amino acids. Germline-derived CDR1 and CDR2 are LNHDA and SQIVND (reference sequence). For the CDR3, the DNA is TGTGCCAGTAGTTCCCAGATGAACACTGAAGCTTTCTTT. Protein sequence: CASSSQMNTEAFF.

This clone was found once. The rearrangement joins TRBV14 to TRBJ1-1, with D perhaps TRBD1 (5 bases). The germline CDR1 and CDR2 sequences are SGHDN and FVKESK. The CDR3 contains 13 residues. Trimming removed 2 bases at V and 7 bases at J, with 11 bases between. The CDR3 loop is CASSQIAGVEAFF. Here the CDR3 DNA reads TGTGCCAGCAGCCAAATCGCGGGGGTTGAAGCTTTCTTT.

The CDR3 DNA sequence: TGTGCCAGCAGCCAAACCTCGCTGGGCGGGGCCAACCCCTATGGCTACACCTTC. This encodes CASSQTSLGGANPYGYTF. V is TRBV4-2 and J is TRBJ1-2; tentative D call: TRBD1 (5 bases). This CDR3 spans 18 amino acids. The germline gives CDR1 LGHNA, CDR2 YNFKEQ. Trimming took off 2 bases at V and 4 bases at J, with 23 bases between the two ends.

This clone was detected a few times. This chain links TRBV19 with TRBJ2-2, with D tentatively TRBD1 (6 bases). There are 14 residues in the CDR3. Germline lookup yields CDR1 LNHDA and CDR2 SQIVND (reference sequence). Trimming cost V 3 bases and J 4 bases, with 9 bases left between them. CDR3 sequence reads: CASSIFRGTGELFF. CDR3 nucleotides: TGTGCCAGTAGTATCTTCAGGGGCACCGGGGAGCTGTTTTTT. Complete variable domain (other parts from reference TRBV19 and TRBJ2-2): DGGITQSPKYLFRKEGQNVTLSCEQNLNHDAMYWYRQDPGQGLRLIYYSQIVNDFQKGDIAEGYSVSREKKESFPLTVTSAQKNPTAFYLCASSIFRGTGELFFGEGSRLTVL.

This chain joins TRBV14 and TRBJ2-1; TRBD2 agrees at 7 bases. This CDR3 comprises 16 residues. The V segment lost 0 bases and the J segment 3 bases; nucleotides outside the gene matches: 5. Germline CDR1 is SGHDN and CDR2 is FVKESK. The CDR3: CASSQEEGLLYNEQFF. CDR3 coding DNA: TGTGCCAGCAGCCAAGAAGAGGGACTACTCTACAATGAGCAGTTCTTC.

There are a few counts of this clone. The gene calls are TRBV18 and TRBJ2-1; TRBD2 aligns across 15 bases. V was pared by 3 bases and J by 4 bases, with 4 bases of the junction left unmatched. The CDR3 runs 17 residues. Looked up from germline, CDR1 is KGHSH and CDR2 is LQKENI. This CDR3 reads CASSPTGLAGGYNEQFF. In DNA, the CDR3 is TGTGCCAGCTCACCCACAGGACTAGCGGGGGGGTACAATGAGCAGTTCTTC. The whole variable domain, filled in from reference TRBV18 and TRBJ2-1, reads NAGVMQNPRHLVRRRGQEARLRCSPMKGHSHVYWYRQLPEEGLKFMVYLQKENIIDESGMPKERFSAEFPKEGPSILRIQQVVRGDSAAYFCASSPTGLAGGYNEQFFGPGTRLTVL.

Here the CDR3 reads CASSAGGGTEAFF. CDR3 in DNA: TGTGCCAGCAGCGCGGGCGGGGGCACTGAAGCTTTCTTT. The rearrangement uses TRBV6-5 and TRBJ1-1, with D perhaps matching TRBD1 (5 bases). Germline V gene sequence: CDR1 MNHEY, CDR2 SVGAGI. The CDR3 extends over 13 amino acids. Trimming removed 6 bases at V and 4 bases at J, with 12 bases between.

This chain joins TRBV5-4 and TRBJ1-1, with D possibly matching TRBD1 (5 bases). The germline V gene encodes CDR1 SGHNT and CDR2 YYREEE (reference sequence). V was cut by 1 base and J by 8 bases, with 15 bases left in between. The CDR3 length is 14 residues. CDR3 DNA sequence: TGTGCCAGCAGCTTGTTACAGGATGGATCCGAAGCTTTCTTT. It encodes CASSLLQDGSEAFF.

This chain joins TRBV13 and TRBJ1-6; D ambiguous. The CDR3 spans 12 residues. Looked up from germline, CDR1 is PRHDT and CDR2 is FYEKMQ (reference sequence). The V gene lost 3 bases and the J gene lost 9 bases, with 6 bases spanning the gap. CDR3 sequence reads: CASSFGGSPLHF. The CDR3 coding sequence is TGTGCCAGCAGCTTCGGAGGTTCACCCCTCCACTTT.

The J gene is TRBJ2-1, the V gene TRBV29-1; D is ambiguous. Trimming removed 3 bases at V and 5 bases at J, with 8 bases between. Germline V gene sequence: CDR1 SQVTM, CDR2 ANQGSEA. There are 12 residues in the CDR3. The CDR3 coding sequence is TGCAGCGTTGATTTGGCTGACAATGAGCAGTTCTTC. It translates to CSVDLADNEQFF.